A single sample is the source of the 13 T cell receptor beta chains below, sequenced in a study of technical replicates of blood from a few donors (TCRdb year 2017). The method behind the library was the immunoSEQ multiplex PCR assay. TCRdb provides this immuneACCESS table in a form limited to in-frame rearrangements. Some clones are lacking; in checked studies, under half of them reflect an unresolved V gene, and why the rest are absent is not known. The sample profile shows under 85,000 clones; 95% to 98% of them were found once. The top ten constitute approximately 0.25% of the sample. Sequenced: T cells isolated from PBMCs. These receptors originate from a human donor in good health.

Concerning this clone itself: Other nucleotide sequences in the sample specify the same CDR3. This chain connects TRBV9 to TRBJ2-5, with unresolved D. Between the trimmed V and J ends, which lost 0 bases and 2 bases, there was a span of 5 bases. Germline V gene lookup returns CDR1 SGDLS and CDR2 YYNGEE. The CDR3 length is 13 residues. The CDR3 protein is CASSVAGQETQYF. The CDR3 nucleotides are TGTGCCAGCAGCGTAGCAGGACAAGAGACCCAGTACTTC.

V is TRBV7-3 and J is TRBJ2-1; 8 bases line up with TRBD2. Per germline, CDR1 SGHTA and CDR2 FQGTGA. J gave up 1 base and V 4 bases, and 6 bases lay outside the gene matches. The CDR3 runs to 16 residues. The chain's CDR3 is CASSSLAGRSYNEQFF. CDR3 in DNA: TGTGCCAGCAGCTCCTTAGCGGGACGTTCCTACAATGAGCAGTTCTTC.

This clone was found once. V and J are TRBV18 and TRBJ1-3; 11 nucleotides line up with TRBD1. This CDR3 is 17 amino acids long. After removal of 1 base from V and 4 bases from J, the junction contained 6 bases not matched to a gene. Germline V gives CDR1 KGHSH, CDR2 LQKENI. CDR3 sequence reads: CASSPLGQGASGNTIYF. In DNA, the CDR3 is TGTGCCAGCTCACCACTAGGACAGGGGGCGTCAGGAAACACCATATATTTT.

The chain combines TRBV19 with TRBJ1-3; D call uncertain. Germline V lookup: CDR1 LNHDA, CDR2 SQIVND (reference sequence). This CDR3 spans 17 amino acids. The ends were cut back, 0 bases at V and 0 bases at J, with 12 bases in the middle. The CDR3 DNA reads TGTGCCAGTAGTATAGATCTGGAGGCCTACTCTGGAAACACCATATATTTT. It yields the protein CASSIDLEAYSGNTIYF.

This CDR3 is CASSPQGGPQPQHF. DNA for the CDR3: TGTGCCAGCAGCCCGCAGGGGGGCCCCCAGCCCCAGCATTTT. V gene TRBV7-8 combines with J gene TRBJ1-5, with 7 bases lining up with TRBD1. V dropped 5 bases and J dropped 7; count of bases not matched to a gene: 8. CDR1 SGHVS and CDR2 FQNEAQ come from the germline V gene. The CDR3 length is 14 residues.

Concerning this clone itself: One end of the junction is discordant with germline, which a read error may explain. The rearrangement links TRBV5-5 to TRBJ1-1; TRBD1 might be the D (5 bases). Germline V gene sequence: CDR1 SGHKS, CDR2 YYEKEE (reference sequence). The CDR3 has 15 amino acids. The CDR3 loop is CASTLFLDSNTEAFF. In DNA form, the CDR3 reads TGTGCCAGCACCTTGTTCCTCGACAGTAACACTGAAGCTTTCTTT.

This rearrangement joins TRBV5-4 to TRBJ2-7, with D tentatively TRBD1 (6 bases). Germline CDR1 SGHNT, CDR2 YYREEE (reference sequence). The CDR3 has 13 residues. Trimming cost V 4 bases and J 1 base, with 9 bases left between them. DNA of the CDR3: TGTGCCAGCAGCCTGGACAGATCCTACGAGCAGTACTTC. This translates into CASSLDRSYEQYF.

V gene TRBV25-1 combines with J gene TRBJ1-4; no clear D. The CDR3 extends over 15 amino acids. CDR1 and CDR2 (germline): MGHDK, SYGVNS. Trimming took 6 bases from V and 1 from J, leaving 12 bases between them. The CDR3 loop reads CASRQSGVTNEKLFF. CDR3 sequence (DNA): TGTGCCAGCAGGCAGAGCGGCGTAACTAATGAAAAACTGTTTTTT.

This chain uses TRBV10-3 with TRBJ1-5, with D possibly matching TRBD1 (6 bases). V was clipped by 4 bases and J by 4 bases, with 11 bases between them. Looked up from germline, CDR1 is ENHRY and CDR2 is SYGVKD. The CDR3 sequence is 14 residues long. As DNA, the CDR3 is TGTGCCATCAGTGGCGTGGACAGAAATCAGCCCCAGCATTTT. This codes for CAISGVDRNQPQHF.

CDR3 sequence (DNA): TGTGCCAGCAGTGAAGGACTGGGCTACAATGAGCAGTTCTTC. Encoded protein: CASSEGLGYNEQFF. J is TRBJ2-1 and V is TRBV6-5, with TRBD2 as a possible D gene (5 bases). CDR3 size: 14 residues. V gave up 5 bases and J gave up 3 bases, with 11 bases separating them. The germline V gene encodes CDR1 MNHEY and CDR2 SVGAGI.

This chain links TRBV28 with TRBJ1-5, with a possible D match to TRBD1 (6 bases). CDR3 size: 12 residues. V shed 6 bases and J shed 6 bases, with 9 bases lying between them. The germline V gene has CDR1 MDHEN and CDR2 SYDVKM. The CDR3 DNA reads as TGTGCCAGCAGAACAGGGTTTCAGCCCCAGCATTTT. It yields the protein CASRTGFQPQHF.

The rearrangement links TRBV6-5 to TRBJ1-3; no reliable D call. Germline V lookup: CDR1 MNHEY, CDR2 SVGAGI. Trimming cost V 5 bases and J 0 bases, with 11 bases left between them. This CDR3 has 15 residues. The CDR3 loop reads CASSPGSYSGNTIYF. The CDR3 coding sequence is TGTGCCAGCAGTCCGGGGTCCTACTCTGGAAACACCATATATTTT.

The rearrangement links TRBV9 to TRBJ2-3; TRBD1 aligns across 9 bases. Germline values: CDR1 SGDLS, CDR2 YYNGEE. The CDR3 has 16 amino acids. J lost 4 bases, V lost 2 bases, and 8 bases had no gene match. Here the CDR3 reads CASSVGQGPTADTQYF. The CDR3 DNA is TGTGCCAGCAGCGTTGGACAGGGGCCCACTGCAGATACGCAGTATTTT.